The 5 T cell receptor beta chains reported below all come from one sample, sequenced in a study of T cell repertoires in cytomegalovirus infection. No antigens are known for them. A single record per CDR3 protein comes from TCRdb applying MiXCR to the reads. The table lists approximately 910,000 distinct CDR3 sequences, 31% of them singletons. Source: cultured CD8+ T cells from PBMCs, taken from culture after CMV antigen stimulation. These receptors all come from a human donor in good health (CMV status not recorded). Some clones in this sample may be carry-over from other donors' samples.

The chain carries TRBV12-5 and TRBJ1-2; D ambiguous. Germline V gene lookup returns CDR1 LGHNT and CDR2 FRNRAP. The CDR3 is 13 residues long. Trimming left V 3 bases short and J 4 bases short, with 9 bases between. The CDR3: CASGFGRIYGYTF. The CDR3 nucleotides read TGTGCTAGTGGTTTCGGACGGATCTATGGCTACACCTTC.

This sequence joins TRBV7-9 and TRBJ1-5; D gene uncertain. Trimming took 2 bases from V and 8 from J, leaving 10 bases between them. The CDR3 sequence is 13 residues long. Germline assignment: CDR1 SEHNR and CDR2 FQNEAQ (reference sequence). CDR3 sequence reads: CASSLTGFKPQHF. CDR3 nucleotides: TGTGCCAGCAGCTTAACCGGGTTTAAGCCCCAGCATTTT.

This clonotype was recorded a few times. CDR3 in DNA: TGTGCCAGCAGCTTGCCACCGGGACAGGAGTTAAACATTCAGTACTTC. As protein: CASSLPPGQELNIQYF. The V and J genes are TRBV5-5 and TRBJ2-4; TRBD1 agrees at 8 bases. The germline CDR1 and CDR2 sequences are SGHKS and YYEKEE (reference sequence). The junction had 9 bases not matched to a gene; V was cut back by 1 base and J by 6 bases. The CDR3 length is 16 residues.

J is TRBJ2-1 and V is TRBV24-1; 8 nucleotides agree with TRBD2. The J segment lost 4 bases and the V segment lost 8 bases, leaving 6 bases of the junction unmatched. This CDR3 has 14 residues. The germline V gene encodes CDR1 KGHDR and CDR2 SFDVKD. The CDR3 spells CATTDAGGYNEQFF. The CDR3 DNA reads TGTGCCACCACGGACGCGGGGGGTTACAATGAGCAGTTCTTC.

The V gene is TRBV27, the J gene TRBJ2-1; 9 bases are shared with TRBD1. V was pared by 5 bases and J by 8 bases, with 10 bases of the junction left unmatched. The CDR3 length is 15 residues. The germline gives CDR1 MNHEY, CDR2 SMNVEV (reference sequence). CDR3 sequence (DNA): TGTGCCAGCAGTCTTCTCCGGGACAGGGACCATGAGCAGTTCTTC. This encodes CASSLLRDRDHEQFF.